This entry is about one TCR beta chain. Libraries were prepared by immunoSEQ multiplex PCR; TCRdb keeps only in-frame clonotypes and omits some of them. The table records approximately 91,000 clones, around nine tenths of them present only once. V dropped 3 bases and J dropped 3 bases, with 14 bases sitting between them. The germline gives CDR1 KGHSH, CDR2 LQKENI. The CDR3 runs 15 residues. The data stem from a study of OX40 agonist ivuxolimab in advanced cancers. Turning to the study itself: A history of anti-PD-1, anti-PD-L1 or anti-CTLA-4 therapy was acceptable, and over 30% had some.

Specimen: CD4+ or CD8+ T cells sorted from blood, collected in a trial of the OX40 agonist ivuxolimab. This clonotype was sampled from an adult with an advanced solid tumor such as melanoma, head and neck, liver or kidney cancer. The V gene is TRBV18, the J gene TRBJ2-5; D might be TRBD2 (7 bases). CDR3 protein: CASSPRGGGKETQYF. The CDR3 DNA is TGTGCCAGCTCACCCCGGGGAGGGGGTAAAGAGACCCAGTACTTC.